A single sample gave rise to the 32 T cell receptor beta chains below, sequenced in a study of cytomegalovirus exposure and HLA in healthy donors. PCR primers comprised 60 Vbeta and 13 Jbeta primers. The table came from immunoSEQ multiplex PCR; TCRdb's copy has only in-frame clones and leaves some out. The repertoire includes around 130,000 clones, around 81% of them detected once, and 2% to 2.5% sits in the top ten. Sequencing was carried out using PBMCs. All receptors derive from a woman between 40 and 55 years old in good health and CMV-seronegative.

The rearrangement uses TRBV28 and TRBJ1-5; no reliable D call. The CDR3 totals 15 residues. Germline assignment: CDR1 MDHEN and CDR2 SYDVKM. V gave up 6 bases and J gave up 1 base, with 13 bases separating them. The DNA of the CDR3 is TGTGCCAGCAGGGAAGGACTCATCAGCAATCAGCCCCAGCATTTT. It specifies CASREGLISNQPQHF. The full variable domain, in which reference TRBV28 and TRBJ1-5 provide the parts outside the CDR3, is DVKVTQSSRYLVKRTGEKVFLECVQDMDHENMFWYRQDPGLGLRLIYFSYDVKMKEKGDIPEGYSVSREKKERFSLILESASTNQTSMYLCASREGLISNQPQHFGDGTRLSIL.

The CDR3 DNA is TGTGCCAGCAGCTGGGGGGGCGTGCCCCGCAATGAGCAGTTCTTC. It yields the protein CASSWGGVPRNEQFF. The chain recombines TRBV5-8 with TRBJ2-1; weak D call: TRBD2 (7 bases). CDR1 is SGHTS and CDR2 is YDEGEE in the germline V gene. V gave up 3 bases and J gave up 6 bases, with 16 bases separating them. This CDR3 contains 15 residues. Looking up the rest from reference TRBV5-8 and TRBJ2-1 gives the full variable domain: EAGVTQSPTHLIKTRGQQATLRCSPISGHTSVYWYQQALGLGLQFLLWYDEGEERNRGNFPPRFSGRQFPNYSSELNVNALELEDSALYLCASSWGGVPRNEQFFGPGTRLTVL.

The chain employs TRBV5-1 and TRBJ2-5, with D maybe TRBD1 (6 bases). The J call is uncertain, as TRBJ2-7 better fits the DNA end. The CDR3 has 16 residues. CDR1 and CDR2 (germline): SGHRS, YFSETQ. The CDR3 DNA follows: TGCGCCAGCAGCCCCCTCTCGACAGGCAGCTCCTACGAGCAGTACTTC. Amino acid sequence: CASSPLSTGSSYEQYF.

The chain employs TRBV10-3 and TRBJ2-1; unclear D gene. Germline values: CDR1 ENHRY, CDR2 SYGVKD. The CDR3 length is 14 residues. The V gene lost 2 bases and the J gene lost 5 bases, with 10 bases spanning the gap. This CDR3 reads CAISEPPRHNEQFF. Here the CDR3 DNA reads TGTGCCATCAGTGAGCCCCCCCGTCACAATGAGCAGTTCTTC.

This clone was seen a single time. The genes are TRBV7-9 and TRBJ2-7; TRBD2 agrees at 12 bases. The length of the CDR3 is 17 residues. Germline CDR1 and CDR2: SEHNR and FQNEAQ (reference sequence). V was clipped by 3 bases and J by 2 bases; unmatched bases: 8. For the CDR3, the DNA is TGTGCCAGCAGCTTCCGCACTAGCGGGGGGACCCCCTACGAGCAGTACTTC. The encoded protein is CASSFRTSGGTPYEQYF.

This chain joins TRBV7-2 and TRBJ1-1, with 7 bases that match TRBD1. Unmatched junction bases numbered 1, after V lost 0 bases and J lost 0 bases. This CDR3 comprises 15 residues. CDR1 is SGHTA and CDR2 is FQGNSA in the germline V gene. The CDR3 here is CASSLAGQMNTEAFF. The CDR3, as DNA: TGTGCCAGCAGCTTAGCGGGACAGATGAACACTGAAGCTTTCTTT.

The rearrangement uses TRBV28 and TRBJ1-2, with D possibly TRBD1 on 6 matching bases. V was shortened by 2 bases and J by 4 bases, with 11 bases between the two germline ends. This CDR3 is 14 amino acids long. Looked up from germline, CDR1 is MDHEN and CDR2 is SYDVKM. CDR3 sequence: CASSLKGDSYGYTF. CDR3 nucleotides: TGTGCCAGCAGTTTAAAGGGGGATAGCTATGGCTACACCTTC.

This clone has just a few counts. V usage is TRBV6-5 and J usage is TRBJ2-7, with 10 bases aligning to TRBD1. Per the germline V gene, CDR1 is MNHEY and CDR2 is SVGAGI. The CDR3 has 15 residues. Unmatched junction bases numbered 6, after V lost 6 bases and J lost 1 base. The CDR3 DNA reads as TGTGCCAGCAGCATGACAGGGGGCCTATCCTACGAGCAGTACTTC. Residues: CASSMTGGLSYEQYF.

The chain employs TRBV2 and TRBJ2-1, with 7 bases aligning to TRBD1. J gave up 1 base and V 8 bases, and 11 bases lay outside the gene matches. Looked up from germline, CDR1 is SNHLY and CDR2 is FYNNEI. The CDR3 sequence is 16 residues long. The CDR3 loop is CASDAAGTDSYNEQFF. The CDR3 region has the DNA TGTGCCAGCGACGCTGCCGGGACAGATTCCTACAATGAGCAGTTCTTC.

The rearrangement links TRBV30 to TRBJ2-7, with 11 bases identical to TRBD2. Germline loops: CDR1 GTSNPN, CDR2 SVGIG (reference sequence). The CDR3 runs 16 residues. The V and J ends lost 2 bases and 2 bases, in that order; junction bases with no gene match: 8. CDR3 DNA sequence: TGTGCCTGGAGTCATAAAGGGACTAGCGGAACCTACGAGCAGTACTTC. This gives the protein CAWSHKGTSGTYEQYF.

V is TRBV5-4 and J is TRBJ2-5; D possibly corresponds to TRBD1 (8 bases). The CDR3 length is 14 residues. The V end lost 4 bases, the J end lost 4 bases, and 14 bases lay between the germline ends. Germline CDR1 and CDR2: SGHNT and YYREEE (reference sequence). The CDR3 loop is CASSPTGGGETQYF. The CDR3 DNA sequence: TGTGCCAGCAGCCCTACAGGGGGGGGAGAGACCCAGTACTTC.

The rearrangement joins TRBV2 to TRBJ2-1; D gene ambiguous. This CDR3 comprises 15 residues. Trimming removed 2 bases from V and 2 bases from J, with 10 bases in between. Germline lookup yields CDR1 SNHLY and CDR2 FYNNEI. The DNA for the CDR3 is TGTGCCAGCAGTGAACAGGTTATCACCTACAATGAGCAGTTCTTC. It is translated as CASSEQVITYNEQFF.

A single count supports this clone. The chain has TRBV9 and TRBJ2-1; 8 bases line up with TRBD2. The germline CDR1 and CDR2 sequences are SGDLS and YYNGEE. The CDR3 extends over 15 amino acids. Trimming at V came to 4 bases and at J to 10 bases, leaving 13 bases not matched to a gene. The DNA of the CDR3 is TGTGCCAGCAGCTCTCCCCGCGGGGGGATTATGGAGCAGTTCTTC. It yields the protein CASSSPRGGIMEQFF.

In DNA form, the CDR3 reads TGTGCCAGCAGCCTGCTAGCGGGCCCCCCCGATACGCAGTATTTT. Its translation: CASSLLAGPPDTQYF. The rearrangement joins TRBV9 to TRBJ2-3; 8 bases map to TRBD2. Trimming cost V 4 bases and J 6 bases; bases outside gene matches: 10. The CDR3 contains 15 residues. The germline CDR1 and CDR2 sequences are SGDLS and YYNGEE.

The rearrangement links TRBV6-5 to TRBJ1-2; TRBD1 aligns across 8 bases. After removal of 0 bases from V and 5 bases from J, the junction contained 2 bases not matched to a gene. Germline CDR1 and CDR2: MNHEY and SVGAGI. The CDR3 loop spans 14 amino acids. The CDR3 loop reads CASSYSRGRYGYTF. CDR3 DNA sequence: TGTGCCAGCAGTTACTCCAGGGGGCGGTATGGCTACACCTTC.

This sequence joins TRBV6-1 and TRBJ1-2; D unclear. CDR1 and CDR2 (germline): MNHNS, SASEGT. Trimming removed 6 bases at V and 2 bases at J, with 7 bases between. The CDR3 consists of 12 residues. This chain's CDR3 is CASSNSNYGYTF. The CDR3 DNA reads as TGTGCCAGCAGCAACTCAAACTATGGCTACACCTTC.

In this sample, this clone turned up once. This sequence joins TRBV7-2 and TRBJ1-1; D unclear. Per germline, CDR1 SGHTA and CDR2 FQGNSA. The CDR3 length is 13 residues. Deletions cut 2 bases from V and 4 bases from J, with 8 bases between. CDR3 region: CASSLYGGTEAFF. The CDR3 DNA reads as TGTGCCAGCAGCTTATATGGCGGCACTGAAGCTTTCTTT.

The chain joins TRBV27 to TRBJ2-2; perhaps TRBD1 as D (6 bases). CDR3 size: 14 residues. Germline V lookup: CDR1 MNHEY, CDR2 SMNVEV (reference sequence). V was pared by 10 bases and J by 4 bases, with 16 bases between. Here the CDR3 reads CATRWGRGTGELFF. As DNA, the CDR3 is TGTGCCACCCGATGGGGGCGCGGCACCGGGGAGCTGTTTTTT.

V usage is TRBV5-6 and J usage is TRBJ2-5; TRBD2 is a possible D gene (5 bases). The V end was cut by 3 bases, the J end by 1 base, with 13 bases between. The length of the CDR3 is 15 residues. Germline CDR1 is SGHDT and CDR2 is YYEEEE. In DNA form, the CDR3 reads TGTGCCAGCAGCTGGGGAGATCAGCCCCAAGAGACCCAGTACTTC. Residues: CASSWGDQPQETQYF.

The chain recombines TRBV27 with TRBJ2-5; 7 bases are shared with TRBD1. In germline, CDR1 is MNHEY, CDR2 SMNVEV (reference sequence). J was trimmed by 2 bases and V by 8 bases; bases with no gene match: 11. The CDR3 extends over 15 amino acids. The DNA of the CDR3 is TGTGCCAGCCGGGCGAGAGACAGGGATCAAGAGACCCAGTACTTC. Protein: CASRARDRDQETQYF.

CDR3 loop: CASSQDRWDTTGNTIYF. The CDR3 DNA sequence: TGCGCCAGCAGCCAAGATCGCTGGGACACGACTGGAAACACCATATATTTT. The genes are TRBV4-3 and TRBJ1-3, with D tentatively TRBD1 (6 bases). Trimming removed 0 bases from V and 2 bases from J, with 14 bases in between. Germline CDR1 is LGHNA and CDR2 is YSLEER. The CDR3 spans 17 residues.

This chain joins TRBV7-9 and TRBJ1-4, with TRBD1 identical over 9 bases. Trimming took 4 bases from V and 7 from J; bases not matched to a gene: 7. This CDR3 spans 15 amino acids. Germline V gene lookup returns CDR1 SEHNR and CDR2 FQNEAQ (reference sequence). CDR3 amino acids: CASSSGTGLSEKLFF. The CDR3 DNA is TGTGCCAGCAGCTCCGGGACAGGGTTGAGTGAAAAACTGTTTTTT.

As DNA, the CDR3 is TGTGCCATCAGTGGGGGGCTTGAATACACCGGGGAGCTGTTTTTT. Residues: CAISGGLEYTGELFF. The chain combines TRBV10-3 with TRBJ2-2; D might be TRBD1 (6 bases). The CDR3 spans 15 residues. With 4 bases removed from V and 3 bases from J, the gap between germline ends came to 12 bases. Per germline, CDR1 ENHRY and CDR2 SYGVKD.

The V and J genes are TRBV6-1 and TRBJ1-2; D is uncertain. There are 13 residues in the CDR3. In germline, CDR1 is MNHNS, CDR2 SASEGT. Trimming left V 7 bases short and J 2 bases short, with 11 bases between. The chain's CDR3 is CASTGSTNYGYTF. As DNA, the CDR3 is TGTGCCAGCACCGGGTCAACCAACTATGGCTACACCTTC.

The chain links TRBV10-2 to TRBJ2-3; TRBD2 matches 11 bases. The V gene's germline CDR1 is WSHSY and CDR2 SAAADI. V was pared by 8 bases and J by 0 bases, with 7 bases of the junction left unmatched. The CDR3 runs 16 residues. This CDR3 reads CASRKGTSGSTDTQYF. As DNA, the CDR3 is TGCGCCAGCCGAAAAGGGACTAGCGGTAGCACAGATACGCAGTATTTT.

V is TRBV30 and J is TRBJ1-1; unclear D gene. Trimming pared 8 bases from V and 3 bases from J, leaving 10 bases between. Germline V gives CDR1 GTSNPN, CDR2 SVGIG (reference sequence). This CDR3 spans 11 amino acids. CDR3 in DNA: TGTGCCGGTTCTCCGGACACTGAAGCTTTCTTT. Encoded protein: CAGSPDTEAFF.

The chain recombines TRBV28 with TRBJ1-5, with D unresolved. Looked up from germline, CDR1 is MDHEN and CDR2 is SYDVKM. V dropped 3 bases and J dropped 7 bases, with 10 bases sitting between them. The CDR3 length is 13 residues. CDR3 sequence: CASSFGSLQPQHF. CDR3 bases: TGTGCCAGCAGTTTCGGGTCCTTGCAGCCCCAGCATTTT.

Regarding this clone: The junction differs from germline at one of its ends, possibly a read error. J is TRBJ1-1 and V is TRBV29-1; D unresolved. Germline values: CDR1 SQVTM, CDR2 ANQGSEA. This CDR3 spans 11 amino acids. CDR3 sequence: CSVEDYTEAFF. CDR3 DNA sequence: TGCAGCGTTGAAGATTACACCGAAGCTTTCTTT.

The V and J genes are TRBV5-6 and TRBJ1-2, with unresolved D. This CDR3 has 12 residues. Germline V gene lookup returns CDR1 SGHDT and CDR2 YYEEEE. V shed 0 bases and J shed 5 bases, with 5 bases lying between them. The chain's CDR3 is CASSLDAYGYTF. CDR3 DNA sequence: TGTGCCAGCAGCTTGGACGCGTATGGCTACACCTTC.

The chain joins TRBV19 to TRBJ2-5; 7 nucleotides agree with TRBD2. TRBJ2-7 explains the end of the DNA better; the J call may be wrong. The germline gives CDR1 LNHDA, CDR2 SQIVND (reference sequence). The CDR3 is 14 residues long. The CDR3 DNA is TGTGCCAGTAAGATTAAGACTAGCAGCTACGAGCAGTACTTC. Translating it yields CASKIKTSSYEQYF.

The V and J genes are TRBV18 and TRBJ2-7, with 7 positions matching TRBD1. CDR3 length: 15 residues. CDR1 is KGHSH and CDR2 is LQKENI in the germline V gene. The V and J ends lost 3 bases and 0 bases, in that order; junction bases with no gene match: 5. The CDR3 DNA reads TGTGCCAGCTCACCCTCCGGGACAGTCTCCTACGAGCAGTACTTC. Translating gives CASSPSGTVSYEQYF. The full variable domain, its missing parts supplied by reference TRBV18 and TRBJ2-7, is NAGVMQNPRHLVRRRGQEARLRCSPMKGHSHVYWYRQLPEEGLKFMVYLQKENIIDESGMPKERFSAEFPKEGPSILRIQQVVRGDSAAYFCASSPSGTVSYEQYFGPGTRLTVT.

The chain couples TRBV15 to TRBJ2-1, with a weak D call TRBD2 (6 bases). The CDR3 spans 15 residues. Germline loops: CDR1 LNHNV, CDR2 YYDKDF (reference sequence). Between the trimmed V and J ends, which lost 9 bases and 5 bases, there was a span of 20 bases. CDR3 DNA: TGTGCCACAAAGCCCGGCGGGATAGTACACAATGAGCAGTTCTTC. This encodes CATKPGGIVHNEQFF.